One sample yielded the 22 T cell receptor beta chains listed below, sequenced in a study of cytomegalovirus exposure and HLA in healthy donors. A multiplex PCR was run with 60 Vbeta primers and 13 Jbeta primers. Libraries were prepared by immunoSEQ multiplex PCR; TCRdb keeps only in-frame clonotypes and omits some of them. In the table there are about 67,000 clones, roughly nine tenths of which are singletons. Sequencing was done on a sample of PBMCs. All receptors come from a woman aged 25-40 years in good health and CMV-seropositive.

The rearrangement links TRBV10-1 to TRBJ2-5; TRBD2 agrees at 7 bases. The CDR3 extends over 15 amino acids. Germline V gene lookup returns CDR1 WNHNN and CDR2 SYGVQD (reference sequence). The J segment lost 1 base and the V segment lost 3 bases, leaving 5 bases of the junction unmatched. CDR3: CASSERAGPQETQYF. In DNA form, the CDR3 reads TGCGCCAGCAGTGAACGAGCGGGGCCCCAAGAGACCCAGTACTTC.

The gene calls are TRBV6-1 and TRBJ1-1, with TRBD1 matching 9 bases. CDR3 length: 15 amino acids. V lost 4 bases to trimming and J lost 5 bases; unmatched junction nucleotides: 8. Germline V gene lookup returns CDR1 MNHNS and CDR2 SASEGT. CDR3 DNA sequence: TGTGCCAGCAGTGCGGGACAGGGAAGGAGAACTGAAGCTTTCTTT. Encoded protein: CASSAGQGRRTEAFF.

Only a few counts were recorded for this clone. This chain connects TRBV15 to TRBJ2-7; the D is unclear. The germline V gene has CDR1 LNHNV and CDR2 YYDKDF (reference sequence). Deletions cut 0 bases from V and 0 bases from J, with 9 bases between. CDR3 length: 15 residues. The CDR3 sequence is CATSREQVISYEQYF. CDR3 DNA sequence: TGTGCCACCAGCAGAGAGCAGGTAATCTCCTACGAGCAGTACTTC.

This chain uses TRBV4-2 with TRBJ2-5; D might be TRBD1 (5 bases). Germline V gene lookup returns CDR1 LGHNA and CDR2 YNFKEQ. The CDR3 covers 17 residues. V lost 0 bases to trimming and J lost 5 bases, with 19 bases between them. The CDR3 DNA follows: TGTGCCAGCAGCCAAGAGGGCTCCCAGGGTCATGGGGAGACCCAGTACTTC. Its protein product is CASSQEGSQGHGETQYF.

V gene TRBV6-4 combines with J gene TRBJ1-2; 9 bases agree with TRBD1. J lost 7 bases, V lost 5 bases, and 5 bases had no gene match. This CDR3 is built from 13 residues. Germline V gene sequence: CDR1 MRHNA, CDR2 SNTAGT. CDR3 bases: TGTGCCAGCAGTCTGGACAGGGGCCGTGGCTACACCTTC. Encoded protein: CASSLDRGRGYTF.

The chain employs TRBV11-3 and TRBJ2-3; 7 nucleotides agree with TRBD2. The ends lost 4 bases at V and 2 bases at J; junction bases unmatched: 6. This CDR3 has 15 amino acids. Germline V gene lookup returns CDR1 SGHNT and CDR2 YENEEA. CDR3 protein: CASSSGGGLTDTQYF. CDR3 DNA sequence: TGTGCCAGCAGCTCGGGAGGCGGCCTCACAGATACGCAGTATTTT.

The rearrangement joins TRBV19 to TRBJ2-7; 7 nucleotides line up with TRBD1. The CDR3 runs to 16 residues. V trimming: 3 bases; J trimming: 2 bases; junction bases outside the gene matches: 10. Germline assignment: CDR1 LNHDA and CDR2 SQIVND (reference sequence). The chain's CDR3 is CASSIKQGKRPYEQYF. The CDR3 DNA is TGTGCCAGTAGTATCAAACAGGGGAAGAGGCCCTACGAGCAGTACTTC. Complete variable domain (other parts from reference TRBV19 and TRBJ2-7): DGGITQSPKYLFRKEGQNVTLSCEQNLNHDAMYWYRQDPGQGLRLIYYSQIVNDFQKGDIAEGYSVSREKKESFPLTVTSAQKNPTAFYLCASSIKQGKRPYEQYFGPGTRLTVT.

The V gene is TRBV30, the J gene TRBJ2-1, with D possibly being TRBD1 (5 bases). The CDR3 has 14 amino acids. V was pared by 0 bases and J by 0 bases, with 6 bases between. Germline-derived CDR1 and CDR2 are GTSNPN and SVGIG (reference sequence). CDR3 amino acids: CAWSVDTSYNEQFF. The DNA of the CDR3 is TGTGCCTGGAGTGTGGACACCTCCTACAATGAGCAGTTCTTC. Drawing the rest from reference TRBV30 and TRBJ2-1, the complete variable domain is SQTIHQWPATLVQPVGSPLSLECTVEGTSNPNLYWYRQAAGRGLQLLFYSVGIGQISSEVPQNLSASRPQDRQFILSSKKLLLSDSGFYLCAWSVDTSYNEQFFGPGTRLTVL.

The V gene is TRBV6-6, the J gene TRBJ2-2, with TRBD2 as a possible D gene (5 bases). The CDR3 has 16 amino acids. The germline V gene has CDR1 MNHNY and CDR2 SVGAGI (reference sequence). V lost 6 bases and J lost 1, with 15 bases in between. In DNA form, the CDR3 reads TGTGCCAGCAGCTCCGGAGCGGCCCTGAACACCGGGGAGCTGTTTTTT. Translated, it gives CASSSGAALNTGELFF.

The chain joins TRBV7-9 to TRBJ2-1; 15 positions agree with TRBD2. J was trimmed by 0 bases and V by 4 bases; bases with no gene match: 7. The CDR3 contains 19 residues. Germline values: CDR1 SEHNR, CDR2 FQNEAQ (reference sequence). In DNA, the CDR3 is TGTGCCAGCAGCTCCTGGACTAGCGGGAGGGGGAGCTCCTACAATGAGCAGTTCTTC. Its protein product is CASSSWTSGRGSSYNEQFF.

This clone was found a few times. The chain carries TRBV2 and TRBJ2-3, with 11 bases lining up with TRBD2. With 4 bases clipped from V and 6 bases from J, the junction kept 9 bases outside the gene matches. This CDR3 is 16 amino acids long. Germline V gene data show CDR1 as SNHLY and CDR2 as FYNNEI. CDR3 region: CASSGGLAARGDTQYF. The CDR3 nucleotides are TGTGCCAGCAGTGGGGGACTAGCGGCAAGGGGCGATACGCAGTATTTT.

The chain is built from TRBV30 and TRBJ2-7; D remains ambiguous. Germline V gives CDR1 GTSNPN, CDR2 SVGIG (reference sequence). CDR3 length equals 13 residues. V lost 1 base to trimming and J lost 4 bases, with 11 bases between them. The CDR3 protein is CAWSEPPRYEQYF. CDR3 sequence (DNA): TGTGCCTGGAGTGAGCCCCCACGTTACGAGCAGTACTTC.

The genes are TRBV6-1 and TRBJ1-1; TRBD1 is a possible D gene (6 bases). Per the germline V gene, CDR1 is MNHNS and CDR2 is SASEGT. The CDR3 length is 11 residues. The V end lost 6 bases, the J end lost 6 bases, and 8 bases lay between the germline ends. The CDR3 nucleotides are TGTGCCAGCAGACAGGGAGCTGAAGCTTTCTTT. This encodes CASRQGAEAFF.

The rearrangement uses TRBV5-5 and TRBJ2-3; TRBD1 agrees at 9 bases. The trim removed 3 bases at V and 1 base at J, leaving 6 bases unmatched. The germline gives CDR1 SGHKS, CDR2 YYEKEE (reference sequence). There are 16 residues in the CDR3. This CDR3 reads CASSSRTGAGTDTQYF. The DNA for the CDR3 is TGTGCCAGCAGCTCCCGGACAGGGGCGGGCACAGATACGCAGTATTTT.

The chain employs TRBV7-3 and TRBJ2-7; 10 bases line up with TRBD2. The CDR3 sequence is 16 residues long. Germline V lookup: CDR1 SGHTA, CDR2 FQGTGA. Germline trimming cut 0 bases from V and 1 base from J; bases unmatched to any gene: 3. CDR3 loop: CASSLTSGRPSYEQYF. The CDR3 region has the DNA TGTGCCAGCAGCTTAACTAGCGGGAGGCCTTCCTACGAGCAGTACTTC.

V and J are TRBV30 and TRBJ1-5; no reliable D call. The CDR3 loop spans 13 amino acids. Trimming removed 2 bases from V and 7 bases from J, with 12 bases in between. Looked up from germline, CDR1 is GTSNPN and CDR2 is SVGIG (reference sequence). The chain's CDR3 is CAWSLAPGQPQHF. CDR3 in DNA: TGTGCCTGGAGTCTCGCACCGGGGCAGCCCCAGCATTTT.

This chain connects TRBV7-2 to TRBJ2-3; tentative D call: TRBD2 (5 bases). V was clipped by 2 bases and J by 5 bases, with 14 bases between them. CDR3 length: 15 residues. Germline CDR1 SGHTA, CDR2 FQGNSA. CDR3 region: CASSLYRELGDTQYF. CDR3 DNA sequence: TGTGCCAGCAGCTTATACCGGGAACTCGGAGATACGCAGTATTTT.

The rearrangement uses TRBV5-1 and TRBJ1-4; D is uncertain. The CDR3 contains 15 residues. V shed 0 bases and J shed 0 bases, with 6 bases lying between them. Germline-derived CDR1 and CDR2 are SGHRS and YFSETQ. The CDR3 region is CASSLGTATNEKLFF. Here the CDR3 DNA reads TGCGCCAGCAGCTTGGGGACTGCAACTAATGAAAAACTGTTTTTT.

The chain joins TRBV5-1 to TRBJ2-1, with a possible D match to TRBD2 (5 bases). The V end lost 5 bases, the J end lost 0 bases, and 9 bases lay between the germline ends. Per the germline V gene, CDR1 is SGHRS and CDR2 is YFSETQ. The CDR3 is 14 amino acids. CDR3 coding DNA: TGCGCCAGCAGAGGAACTAGCTCCTACAATGAGCAGTTCTTC. Translating gives CASRGTSSYNEQFF.

The chain carries TRBV7-6 and TRBJ1-4, with 7 positions matching TRBD1. The V segment lost 3 bases and the J segment 7 bases; nucleotides outside the gene matches: 5. From germline, CDR1 is SGHVS and CDR2 FNYEAQ. The CDR3 totals 14 residues. CDR3 DNA sequence: TGTGCCAGCAGCTTCCGACAGGGAGGTGAAAAACTGTTTTTT. Translated: CASSFRQGGEKLFF.

In its sample, this clone was seen a few times. The genes are TRBV19 and TRBJ2-1; TRBD2 aligns across 14 bases. Germline CDR1 reads LNHDA; CDR2 reads SQIVND (reference sequence). Trimming removed 5 bases from V and 4 bases from J; junction bases left unmatched: 7. The CDR3 is made up of 17 amino acids. The CDR3 is CASSAGLAGEAYNEQFF. The CDR3 DNA follows: TGTGCCAGTAGTGCGGGACTAGCGGGAGAAGCTTACAATGAGCAGTTCTTC.

This rearrangement joins TRBV7-9 to TRBJ1-1; 7 bases map to TRBD1. Germline CDR1 is SEHNR and CDR2 is FQNEAQ (reference sequence). The CDR3 length is 12 residues. J was trimmed by 11 bases and V by 5 bases; bases with no gene match: 8. In nucleotides, the CDR3 is TGTGCCAGCAGCGTCGGACAGGTCGGGGCTTTCTTT. Translating it yields CASSVGQVGAFF.